This T cell receptor (beta chain) was captured in a study of Graves' ophthalmopathy and Graves' hyperthyroidism. At the level of the study: At initial diagnosis, peripheral blood was obtained, and this preceded any treatment.

Amplified TCR beta CDR3 regions were obtained using RNA transcripts as template. First-round RT-PCR used HTBI primers; second-round multiplex PCR followed. TCRdb fed the multiplex PCR reads into MiXCR, producing one record per CDR3 protein. The table records hundreds of thousands of distinct CDR3 sequences, roughly 20% of them present only once. Hyperthyroidism counted as stable given no ophthalmopathy within 18 months of follow-up. Each hyperthyroidism patient was newly diagnosed, with under 2 months' duration, and aged 18 to 65. The germline V gene encodes CDR1 SGHTS and CDR2 YDEGEE. The V gene lost 1 base and the J gene lost 5 bases, with 19 bases spanning the gap. The CDR3 is 16 amino acids.

The TCR sequence derives from a woman younger than 35 with stable Graves' hyperthyroidism. Some clones in this sample may be carry-over from other donors' samples. Sequences were obtained from peripheral blood. This sequence joins TRBV5-8 and TRBJ2-7, with D possibly matching TRBD2 (5 bases). The CDR3 coding sequence is TGTGCCAGCAGCTTGACGCCGGGGAACCCTCGAAACGAGCAGTACTTC. This gives the protein CASSLTPGNPRNEQYF.